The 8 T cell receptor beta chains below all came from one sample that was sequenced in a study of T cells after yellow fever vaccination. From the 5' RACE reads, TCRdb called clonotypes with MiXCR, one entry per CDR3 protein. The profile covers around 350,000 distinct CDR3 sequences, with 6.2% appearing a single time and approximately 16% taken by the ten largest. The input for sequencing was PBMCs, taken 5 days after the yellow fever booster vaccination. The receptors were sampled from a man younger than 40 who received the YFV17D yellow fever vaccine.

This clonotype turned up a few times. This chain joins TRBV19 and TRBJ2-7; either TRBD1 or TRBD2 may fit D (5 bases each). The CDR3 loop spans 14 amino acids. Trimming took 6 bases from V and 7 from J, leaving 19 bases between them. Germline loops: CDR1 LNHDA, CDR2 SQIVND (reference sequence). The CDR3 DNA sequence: TGTGCCAGTAGGGCAGGGACCAACGTGGGGGAGCAGTACTTC. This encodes CASRAGTNVGEQYF.

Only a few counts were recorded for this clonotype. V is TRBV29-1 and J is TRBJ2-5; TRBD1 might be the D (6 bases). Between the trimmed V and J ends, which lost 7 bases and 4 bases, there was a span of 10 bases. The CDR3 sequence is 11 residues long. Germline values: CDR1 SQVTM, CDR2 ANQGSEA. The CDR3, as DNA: TGCAGCGGGGGGCCAGGAGAGACCCAGTACTTC. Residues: CSGGPGETQYF.

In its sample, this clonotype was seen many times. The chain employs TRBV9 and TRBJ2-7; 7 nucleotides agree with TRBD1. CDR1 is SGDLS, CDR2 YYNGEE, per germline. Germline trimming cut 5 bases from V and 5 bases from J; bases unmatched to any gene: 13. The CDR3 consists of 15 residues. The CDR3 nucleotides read TGTGCCAGCAGAGAAGCCCGGGGCCAGGGGGACGAGCAGTACTTC. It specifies CASREARGQGDEQYF. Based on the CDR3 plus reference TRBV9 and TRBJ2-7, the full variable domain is DSGVTQTPKHLITATGQRVTLRCSPRSGDLSVYWYQQSLDQGLQFLIQYYNGEERAKGNILERFSAQQFPDLHSELNLSSLELGDSALYFCASREARGQGDEQYFGPGTRLTVT.

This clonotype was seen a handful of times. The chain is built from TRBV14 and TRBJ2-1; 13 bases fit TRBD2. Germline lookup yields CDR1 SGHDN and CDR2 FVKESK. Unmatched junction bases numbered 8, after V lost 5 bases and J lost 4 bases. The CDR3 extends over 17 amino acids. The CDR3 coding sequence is TGTGCCAGCAGCTTCTCGGGACTAGCGGGACGATACAATGAGCAGTTCTTC. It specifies CASSFSGLAGRYNEQFF.

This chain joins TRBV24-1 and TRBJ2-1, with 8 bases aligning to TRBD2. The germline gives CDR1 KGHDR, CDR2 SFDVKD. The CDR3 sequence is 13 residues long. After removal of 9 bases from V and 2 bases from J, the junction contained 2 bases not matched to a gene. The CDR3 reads CATSRGAYNEQFF. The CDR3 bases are TGTGCCACCTCGCGGGGGGCCTACAATGAGCAGTTCTTC.

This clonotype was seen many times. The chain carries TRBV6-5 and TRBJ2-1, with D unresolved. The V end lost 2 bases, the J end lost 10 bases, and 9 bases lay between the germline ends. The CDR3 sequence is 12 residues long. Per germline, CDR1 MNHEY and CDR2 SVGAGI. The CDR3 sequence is CASSYPFGEQFF. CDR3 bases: TGTGCCAGCAGTTACCCATTTGGGGAGCAGTTCTTC.

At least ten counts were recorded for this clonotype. This chain's CDR3 is CSARGGGVSWEQYF. CDR3 DNA: TGCAGTGCTAGAGGGGGTGGCGTTTCATGGGAGCAGTACTTC. The J gene is TRBJ2-7, the V gene TRBV20-1; D unresolved. CDR1 DFQATT and CDR2 SNEGSKA come from the germline V gene (reference sequence). The CDR3 extends over 14 amino acids. V lost 1 base to trimming and J lost 7 bases, with 17 bases between them.

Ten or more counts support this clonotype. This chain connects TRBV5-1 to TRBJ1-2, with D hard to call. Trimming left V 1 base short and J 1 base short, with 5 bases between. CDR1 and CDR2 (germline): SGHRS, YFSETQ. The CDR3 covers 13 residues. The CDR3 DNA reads TGCGCCAGCAGCTTGTGGGTTAACTATGGCTACACCTTC. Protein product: CASSLWVNYGYTF.